The rows below give T cell receptor beta chains drawn from one sample of a study of T cell responses to AZD1222 COVID-19 vaccine. The repertoire was sequenced with immunoSEQ multiplex PCR; TCRdb's copy has only in-frame clones and lacks some. The table includes approximately 120,000 clones, around 90% detected once. The sequenced sample was peripheral blood, obtained on day 0 of MenACWY control vaccination. Receptors originate from an adult in good health. CDR3s include the opening cysteine and the closing phenylalanine or tryptophan.

v_call	cdr3_aa
TRBV10-1	CASSEVQGSNQPQHF
TRBV7-9	CASSLMQYDYTF
TRBV6-2/TRBV6-3	CASSYSGRPKNGYTF
TRBV5-6	CASSLRRGQDLNQPQHF
TRBV6-1	CASSDLGVDEQYF
TRBV5-4	CASSPDWFSTDTQYF
TRBV28	CASSNNQPQHF
TRBV3-1/TRBV3-2	CASSQWSDRTNEKLFF
TRBV7-2	CASSSHSTDTQYF
TRBV6-5	CASSRGLLGTEAFF
TRBV5-1	CASSLGGLNQPQHF
TRBV6-5	CASTRTKYGQPQHF
TRBV4-1	CASSPRLGYENYGYTF
TRBV7-2	CASSLSGIAKNIQYF
TRBV7-9	CASSPLSGTQYF
TRBV19	CASSTQGGNYGYTF
TRBV11-1	CASSGGQNQPQHF
TRBV20-1	CSASKASGSSDTQYF
TRBV5-6	CASSSQFGRNNEQFF